This T cell receptor beta chain derives from a study of OX40 agonist ivuxolimab in advanced cancers. Across the whole study: The drug used for patients, ivuxolimab, was an agonistic anti-OX40 (CD134) antibody. Patients enrolled in dose escalation were diagnosed with hepatocellular carcinoma, melanoma, renal cell or head and neck cancer. Earlier treatment with anti-PD-1, anti-PD-L1 or anti-CTLA-4 was permitted, and around 36% had received some.

The CDR3 is 14 amino acids. Per the germline V gene, CDR1 is MNHNS and CDR2 is SASEGT. Trimming removed 6 bases at V and 5 bases at J, with 15 bases between. The table came from immunoSEQ multiplex PCR; TCRdb's copy has only in-frame clones and leaves some out. The data show 9,500 to 15,000 clones, roughly three quarters seen once. A word on this clone: Its antigen remains unknown.

Study-wide points: At doses 0.1 to 3.0 mg/kg, CD4+ and CD8+ clones expanded.

The sequence was collected from an adult with an advanced solid tumor such as melanoma, head and neck, liver or kidney cancer. The chain uses TRBV6-1 and TRBJ2-3, with D perhaps TRBD2 (5 bases). Sequencing used CD4+ or CD8+ T cells sorted from blood, obtained in a trial of the OX40 agonist ivuxolimab. The CDR3 DNA reads TGTGCCAGCAGCCAATGGGGAGACGGAGATACGCAGTATTTT. Its translation is CASSQWGDGDTQYF.